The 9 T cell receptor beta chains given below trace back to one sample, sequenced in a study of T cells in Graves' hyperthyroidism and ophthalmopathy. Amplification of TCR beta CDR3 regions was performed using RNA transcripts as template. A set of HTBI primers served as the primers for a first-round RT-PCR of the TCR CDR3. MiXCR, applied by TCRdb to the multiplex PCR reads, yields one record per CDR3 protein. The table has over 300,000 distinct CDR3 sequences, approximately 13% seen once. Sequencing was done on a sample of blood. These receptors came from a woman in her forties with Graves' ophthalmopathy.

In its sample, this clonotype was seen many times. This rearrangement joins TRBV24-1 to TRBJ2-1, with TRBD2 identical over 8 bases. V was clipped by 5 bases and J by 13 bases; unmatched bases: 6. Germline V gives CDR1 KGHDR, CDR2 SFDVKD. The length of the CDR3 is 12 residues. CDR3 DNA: TGTGCCACCAGTGTAGCGGGGTGGGATCAGTTCTTC. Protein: CATSVAGWDQFF.

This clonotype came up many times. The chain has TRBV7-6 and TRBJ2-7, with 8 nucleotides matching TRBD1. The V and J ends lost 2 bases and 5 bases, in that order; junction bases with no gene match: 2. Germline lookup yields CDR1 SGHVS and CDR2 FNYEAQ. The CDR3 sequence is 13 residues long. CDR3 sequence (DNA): TGTGCCAGCAGCTTACAGGGGGCTCACGAGCAGTACTTC. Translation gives CASSLQGAHEQYF.

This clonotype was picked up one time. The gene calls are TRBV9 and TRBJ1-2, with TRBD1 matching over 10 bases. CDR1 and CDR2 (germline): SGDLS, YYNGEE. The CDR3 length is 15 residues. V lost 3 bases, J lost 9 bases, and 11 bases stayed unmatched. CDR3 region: CASSARGDRGGSYTF. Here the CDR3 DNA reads TGTGCCAGCAGCGCACGAGGGGACAGGGGTGGGAGCTACACCTTC.

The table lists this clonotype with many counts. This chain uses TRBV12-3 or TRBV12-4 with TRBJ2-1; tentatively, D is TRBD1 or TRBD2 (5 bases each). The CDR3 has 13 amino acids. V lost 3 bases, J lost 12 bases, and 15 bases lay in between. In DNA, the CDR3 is TGTGCCAGCAGTTTGGGGGTTCTTGATATGCAGTTCTTC. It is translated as CASSLGVLDMQFF.

Here the CDR3 DNA reads TGTGCCAGCAGCCAGGTACAGGGGACGAATGAAAAACTGTTTTTT. It translates to CASSQVQGTNEKLFF. The chain has TRBV3-1 and TRBJ1-4; 7 bases map to TRBD1. Germline CDR1 is LGHDT and CDR2 is YNNKEL (reference sequence). This CDR3 region has 15 residues. The V gene end was trimmed by 3 bases and the J gene end by 5 bases; junction bases not matched to a gene: 6.

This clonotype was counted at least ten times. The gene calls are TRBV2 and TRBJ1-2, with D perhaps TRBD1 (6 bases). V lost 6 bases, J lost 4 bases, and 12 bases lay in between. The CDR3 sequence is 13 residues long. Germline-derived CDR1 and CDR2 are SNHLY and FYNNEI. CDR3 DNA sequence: TGTGCCAGCAGCCTTGTGACAGGCTATGGCTACACCTTC. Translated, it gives CASSLVTGYGYTF.

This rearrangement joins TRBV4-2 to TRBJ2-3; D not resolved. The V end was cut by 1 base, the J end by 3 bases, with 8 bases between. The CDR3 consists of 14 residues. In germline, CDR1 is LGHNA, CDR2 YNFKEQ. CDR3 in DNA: TGTGCCAGCAGCCAAGCAGTTAGGACAGATACGCAGTATTTT. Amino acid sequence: CASSQAVRTDTQYF.

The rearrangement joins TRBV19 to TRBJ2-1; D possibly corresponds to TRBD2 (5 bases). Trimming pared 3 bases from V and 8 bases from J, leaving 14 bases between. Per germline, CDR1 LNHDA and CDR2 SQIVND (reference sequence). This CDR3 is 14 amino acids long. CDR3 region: CASSMRGPWYEQFF. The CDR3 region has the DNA TGTGCCAGTAGTATGAGAGGGCCGTGGTATGAGCAGTTCTTC.

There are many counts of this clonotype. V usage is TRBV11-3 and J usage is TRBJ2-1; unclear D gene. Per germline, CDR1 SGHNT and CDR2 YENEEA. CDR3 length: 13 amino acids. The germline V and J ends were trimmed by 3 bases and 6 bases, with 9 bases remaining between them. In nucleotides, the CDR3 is TGTGCCAGCAGCTTCTCGATGGGCAATGAGCAGTTCTTC. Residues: CASSFSMGNEQFF. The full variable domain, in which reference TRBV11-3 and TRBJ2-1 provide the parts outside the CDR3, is EAGVVQSPRYKIIEKKQPVAFWCNPISGHNTLYWYLQNLGQGPELLIRYENEEAVDDSQLPKDRFSAERLKGVDSTLKIQPAELGDSAVYLCASSFSMGNEQFFGPGTRLTVL.